This T cell receptor beta chain was observed in a study of T cells in tumors after PD-1 blockade. This clone occurred a few times. The method was immunoSEQ multiplex PCR; TCRdb's version includes in-frame clones alone and lacks a portion of them. The sample has around 50,000 clones, more than 70% seen once. This clonotype was sampled from a human donor with basal cell carcinoma. Sequencing used PBMCs, obtained before anti-PD-1 treatment.

The CDR3 protein is CASGLAGTRGGYGYTF. The CDR3 coding sequence is TGTGCTAGTGGTTTGGCCGGCACCAGGGGAGGCTATGGCTACACCTTC. The chain has TRBV12-5 and TRBJ1-2, with a tentative D call TRBD1 (6 bases). Trimming took 1 base from V and 4 from J, leaving 16 bases between them. In germline, CDR1 is LGHNT, CDR2 FRNRAP. The CDR3 extends over 16 amino acids.